A single sample gave rise to the 8 T cell receptor beta chains below, sequenced in a study of siplizumab effects on memory and regulatory T cells (dated by TCRdb to the late 2010s). Library preparation employed the immunoSEQ multiplex PCR assay. TCRdb's version of the immuneACCESS table is confined to in-frame rearrangements and falls short of the full clone set. An unresolved V gene accounts for under half of the shortfall where checked; the remainder is of unknown origin. This sample comprises approximately 56,000 clones, about 98% of them detected only once. Clones ranked in the top ten supply about 1% of the sample. Sequencing was performed on naive CD8+ T cells sorted from blood. Interpreted using the paper, the cell subset or site label stands for: unstimulated naive T cells. These TCRs come from a human donor in good health.

The rearrangement joins TRBV27 to TRBJ2-6, with no clear D. Germline V gene lookup returns CDR1 MNHEY and CDR2 SMNVEV (reference sequence). With 6 bases removed from V and 1 base from J, the gap between germline ends came to 13 bases. The CDR3 totals 16 residues. The CDR3 reads CASRTPKGSGANVLTF. The CDR3 DNA follows: TGTGCCAGCAGGACCCCGAAGGGATCTGGGGCCAACGTCCTGACTTTC.

The CDR3 here is CAIKGGTGELFF. CDR3 nucleotide sequence: TGTGCCATCAAGGGGGGAACCGGGGAGCTGTTTTTT. V usage is TRBV27 and J usage is TRBJ2-2; D may correspond to TRBD1 or TRBD2 (6 bases each). The germline CDR1 and CDR2 sequences are MNHEY and SMNVEV (reference sequence). The length of the CDR3 is 12 residues. V was shortened by 10 bases and J by 5 bases, with 11 bases between the two germline ends.

The sample holds one count of this clone. The CDR3 nucleotides are TGTGCCAGCAGTGTGGGCGGGAGGTCCTACAATGAGCAGTTCTTC. This encodes CASSVGGRSYNEQFF. The gene calls are TRBV6-5 and TRBJ2-1; 8 bases match TRBD2. The V gene's germline CDR1 is MNHEY and CDR2 SVGAGI. Trimming took 5 bases from V and 1 from J; bases not matched to a gene: 4. The CDR3 runs to 15 residues.

The rearrangement uses TRBV9 and TRBJ2-3; 12 positions match TRBD2. The V and J ends lost 4 bases and 9 bases, in that order; junction bases with no gene match: 9. Germline CDR1 and CDR2: SGDLS and YYNGEE. CDR3 length equals 15 residues. CDR3 in amino acids: CASSILAGGQETQYF. DNA of the CDR3: TGTGCCAGCAGCATCCTAGCGGGAGGGCAAGAAACGCAGTATTTT.

V usage is TRBV14 and J usage is TRBJ2-7, with D possibly being TRBD1 or TRBD2 (5 bases each). The CDR3 consists of 15 residues. The germline V gene has CDR1 SGHDN and CDR2 FVKESK. Trimming removed 3 bases at V and 1 base at J, with 13 bases between. Here the CDR3 reads CASSQGPPPSYEQYF. CDR3 nucleotides: TGTGCCAGCAGCCAGGGACCTCCCCCGTCCTACGAGCAGTACTTC.

The genes are TRBV19 and TRBJ2-1; D is unresolved. Trimming left V 2 bases short and J 3 bases short, with 8 bases between. The CDR3 is made up of 14 amino acids. CDR1 LNHDA and CDR2 SQIVND come from the germline V gene (reference sequence). CDR3 DNA sequence: TGTGCCAGTAGTATACGGCGGAACTACAATGAGCAGTTCTTC. The encoded protein is CASSIRRNYNEQFF.

This clone was recorded once. The chain is built from TRBV2 and TRBJ2-7; tentatively, D is TRBD2 (7 bases). Germline V gene sequence: CDR1 SNHLY, CDR2 FYNNEI. The CDR3 is 14 amino acids. The V end was cut by 6 bases, the J end by 5 bases, with 17 bases between. DNA for the CDR3: TGTGCCAGCAGCGAGGGAGGGGGACTTAACGAGCAGTACTTC. Residues: CASSEGGGLNEQYF.

V is TRBV7-6 and J is TRBJ2-2; D is unresolved. This CDR3 spans 15 amino acids. The V gene lost 1 base and the J gene lost 1 base, with 7 bases spanning the gap. Germline values: CDR1 SGHVS, CDR2 FNYEAQ. The CDR3: CASSLDIQNTGELFF. The CDR3 bases are TGTGCCAGCAGCTTAGACATCCAGAACACCGGGGAGCTGTTTTTT.